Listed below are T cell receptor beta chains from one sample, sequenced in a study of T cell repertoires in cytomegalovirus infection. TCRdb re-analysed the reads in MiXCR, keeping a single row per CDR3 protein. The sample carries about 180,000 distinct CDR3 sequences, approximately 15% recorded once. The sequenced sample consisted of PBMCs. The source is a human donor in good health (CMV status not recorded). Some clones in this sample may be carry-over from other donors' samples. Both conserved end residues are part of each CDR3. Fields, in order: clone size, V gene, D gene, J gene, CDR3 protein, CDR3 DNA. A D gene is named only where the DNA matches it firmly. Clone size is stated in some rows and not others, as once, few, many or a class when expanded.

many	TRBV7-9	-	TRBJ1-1	CASSPNRAPGPEAFF	TGTGCCAGCAGCCCCAACCGGGCCCCCGGGCCTGAAGCTTTCTTT
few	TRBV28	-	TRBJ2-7	CASSWALAAYEQYF	TGTGCCAGCAGTTGGGCTCTGGCGGCTTACGAGCAGTACTTC
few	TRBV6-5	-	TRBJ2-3	CASSYYREDTQYF	TGTGCCAGCAGTTATTACAGGGAGGATACGCAGTATTTT
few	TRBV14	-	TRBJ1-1	CASSQRTAEAFF	TGTGCCAGCAGCCAAAGGACAGCCGAAGCTTTCTTT
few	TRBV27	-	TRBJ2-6	CASTLLSSGANVLTF	TGTGCCAGCACCTTACTCAGCTCTGGGGCCAACGTCCTGACTTTC
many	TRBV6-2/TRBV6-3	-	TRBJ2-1	CATNEPGKSYNEQFF	TGTGCCACCAATGAACCGGGAAAATCCTACAATGAGCAGTTCTTC
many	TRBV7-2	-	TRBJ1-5	CASSLGLHQPQHF	TGTGCCAGCAGCTTAGGACTGCATCAGCCCCAGCATTTT
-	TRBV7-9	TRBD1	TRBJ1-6	CASSPGTGYNSPLHF	TGTGCCAGCAGCCCAGGGACAGGTTATAATTCACCCCTCCACTTT
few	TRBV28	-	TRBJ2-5	CASRNRGEIETQYF	TGTGCCAGCAGAAATCGCGGGGAAATAGAGACCCAGTACTTC
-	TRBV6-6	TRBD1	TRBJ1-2	CASSYGDRSSNYGYTF	TGTGCCAGCAGTTACGGGGACAGGTCCTCTAACTATGGCTACACCTTC
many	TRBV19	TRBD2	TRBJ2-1	CASRPGLASAEQFF	TGTGCCAGTAGGCCGGGACTAGCGAGTGCTGAGCAGTTCTTC
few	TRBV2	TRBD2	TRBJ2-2	CASSEGGSGRVGSDTGELFF	TGTGCCAGCAGTGAAGGGGGTAGCGGGAGAGTAGGGTCGGACACCGGGGAGCTGTTTTTT
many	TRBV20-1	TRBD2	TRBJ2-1	CSASGGSSNSPEQFF	TGCAGTGCTAGTGGCGGGAGTAGCAATTCGCCTGAGCAGTTCTTC
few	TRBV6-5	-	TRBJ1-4	CASSWGATNEKLFF	TGTGCCAGCAGTTGGGGGGCAACTAATGAAAAACTGTTTTTT
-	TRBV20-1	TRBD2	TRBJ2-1	CSAVAGGYNEQFF	TGCAGTGCTGTAGCGGGGGGGTACAATGAGCAGTTCTTC
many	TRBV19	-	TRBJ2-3	CASSRRPGAGTDTQYF	TGTGCCAGTAGTAGAAGACCGGGGGCAGGCACAGATACGCAGTATTTT
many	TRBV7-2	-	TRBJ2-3	CASQGADTQYF	TGTGCCAGCCAGGGAGCAGATACGCAGTATTTT
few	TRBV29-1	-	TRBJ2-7	CSVVRGVDEQYF	TGCAGCGTAGTCAGGGGGGTCGACGAGCAGTACTTC
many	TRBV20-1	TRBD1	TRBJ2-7	CSARWTGGMREQYF	TGCAGTGCTAGGTGGACAGGGGGCATGAGGGAGCAGTACTTC
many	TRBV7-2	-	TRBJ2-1	CASSLVSYNEQFF	TGTGCCAGCAGCTTAGTGAGCTACAATGAGCAGTTCTTC
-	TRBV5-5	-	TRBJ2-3	CASSPQGSTDTQYF	TGTGCCAGCAGCCCTCAGGGAAGCACAGATACGCAGTATTTT
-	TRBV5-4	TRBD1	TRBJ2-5	CASSRQGVQETQYF	TGTGCCAGCAGCCGTCAGGGGGTCCAAGAGACCCAGTACTTC
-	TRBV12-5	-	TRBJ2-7	CASGLVRAGMDEQYF	TGTGCTAGTGGTTTGGTAAGGGCAGGGATGGACGAGCAGTACTTC
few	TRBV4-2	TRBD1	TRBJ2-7	CASSLMTGEAYEQYF	TGTGCCAGCAGCCTGATGACAGGGGAAGCCTACGAGCAGTACTTC
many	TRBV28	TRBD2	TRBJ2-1	CATLGASGRGGNEQFF	TGTGCCACCCTGGGGGCTAGCGGGAGAGGGGGGAATGAGCAGTTCTTC
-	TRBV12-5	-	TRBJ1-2	CASGSGRRVDGYTF	TGTGCTAGTGGTTCTGGGCGGAGAGTGGATGGCTACACCTTC
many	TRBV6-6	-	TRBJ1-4	CASRNTPGPNNEKLFF	TGTGCCAGCAGGAATACTCCGGGACCCAATAATGAAAAACTGTTTTTT
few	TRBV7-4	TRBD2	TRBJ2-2	CASSPPSGRGTGELFF	TGTGCCAGCAGCCCCCCTAGCGGACGAGGGACCGGGGAGCTGTTTTTT
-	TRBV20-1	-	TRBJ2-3	CSANQQGQYF	TGCAGTGCTAACCAACAGGGGCAGTATTTT
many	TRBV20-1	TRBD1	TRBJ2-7	CSARDPGQLSYEQYF	TGCAGTGCTAGAGATCCGGGACAGCTCTCCTACGAGCAGTACTTC
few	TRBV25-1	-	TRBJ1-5	CASSESRGREQPQHF	TGTGCCAGCAGTGAATCACGAGGGCGAGAACAGCCCCAGCATTTT
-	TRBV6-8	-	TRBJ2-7	CASSYSGGRGKEQYF	TGTGCCAGCAGTTACTCTGGAGGGAGGGGGAAGGAGCAGTACTTC
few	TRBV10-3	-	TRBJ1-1	CAISESSTGNTEAFF	TGTGCCATCAGTGAGTCTTCTACGGGGAACACTGAAGCTTTCTTT
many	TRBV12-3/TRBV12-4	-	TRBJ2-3	CASSPGADTQYF	TGTGCCAGCAGCCCCGGAGCGGATACGCAGTATTTT
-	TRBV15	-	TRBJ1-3	CATSARLGNTIYF	TGTGCCACCAGCGCGCGGCTGGGAAACACCATATATTTT
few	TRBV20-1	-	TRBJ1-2	CSARVERGWGDGYTF	TGCAGTGCTAGAGTGGAAAGGGGGTGGGGTGATGGCTACACCTTC
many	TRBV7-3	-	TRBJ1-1	CASSPQTGRDTEAFF	TGTGCCAGCAGCCCTCAGACAGGACGGGACACTGAAGCTTTCTTT
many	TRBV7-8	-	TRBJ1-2	CASSLDGNSLGYTF	TGTGCCAGCAGCTTAGACGGAAACTCCCTCGGCTACACCTTC
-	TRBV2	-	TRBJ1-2	CASRYSGGYTF	TGTGCCAGCAGATATTCGGGGGGCTACACCTTC
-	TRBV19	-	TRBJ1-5	CASTPGPTGYNQPQHF	TGTGCCAGTACCCCGGGACCTACGGGATACAATCAGCCCCAGCATTTT
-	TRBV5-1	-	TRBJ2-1	CASSLDGTDEQFF	TGCGCCAGCAGCTTGGACGGGACGGACGAGCAGTTCTTC
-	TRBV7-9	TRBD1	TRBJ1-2	CASSLSDRAKANYGYTF	TGTGCCAGCAGCTTGTCGGACAGGGCGAAAGCTAACTATGGCTACACCTTC